This T cell receptor (beta chain) was documented in a study of cytomegalovirus exposure and HLA in healthy donors. Primers: 60 Vbeta forward and 13 Jbeta reverse. This table comes from immunoSEQ multiplex PCR, and its TCRdb copy is limited to in-frame clones, with some not included. The repertoire includes some 160,000 clones, about 78% of them detected once, and roughly 5% sits in the top ten. Deletions cut 4 bases from V and 5 bases from J, with 14 bases between. The CDR3 length is 15 residues. Germline V gives CDR1 LNHDA, CDR2 SQIVND (reference sequence). The clonotype originates from a man in his forties or fifties in good health and CMV-seronegative. The sample comprised PBMCs. The chain uses TRBV19 and TRBJ2-2, with D perhaps matching TRBD1 (5 bases). CDR3 protein: CASSRAETATGELFF. CDR3 coding DNA: TGTGCCAGTAGTAGGGCCGAGACAGCAACCGGGGAGCTGTTTTTT.